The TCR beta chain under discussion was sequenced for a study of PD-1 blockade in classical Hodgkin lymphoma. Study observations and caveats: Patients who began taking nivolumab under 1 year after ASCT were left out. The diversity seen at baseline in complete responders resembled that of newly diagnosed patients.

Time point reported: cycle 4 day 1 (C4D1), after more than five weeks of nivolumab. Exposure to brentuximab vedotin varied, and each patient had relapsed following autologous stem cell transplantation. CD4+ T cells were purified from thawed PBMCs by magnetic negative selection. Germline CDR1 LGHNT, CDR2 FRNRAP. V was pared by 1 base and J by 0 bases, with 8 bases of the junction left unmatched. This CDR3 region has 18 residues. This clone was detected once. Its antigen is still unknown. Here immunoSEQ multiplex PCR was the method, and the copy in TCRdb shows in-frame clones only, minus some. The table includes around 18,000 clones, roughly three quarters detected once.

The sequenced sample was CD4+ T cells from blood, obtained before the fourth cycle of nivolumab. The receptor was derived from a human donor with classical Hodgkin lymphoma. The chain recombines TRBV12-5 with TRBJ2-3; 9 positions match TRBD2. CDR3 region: CASGLGLAGWASTDTQYF. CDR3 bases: TGTGCTAGTGGTTTGGGGCTAGCGGGATGGGCCAGCACAGATACGCAGTATTTT. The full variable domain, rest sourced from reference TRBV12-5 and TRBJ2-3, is DARVTQTPRHKVTEMGQEVTMRCQPILGHNTVFWYRQTMMQGLELLAYFRNRAPLDDSGMPKDRFSAEMPDATLATLKIQPSEPRDSAVYFCASGLGLAGWASTDTQYFGPGTRLTVL.